This T cell receptor beta chain was identified in a study of metastatic and nonmetastatic thyroid tumors. Study summary: Peripheral blood and tumor or nodule samples from malignant and benign thyroid patients were compared.

Thyroid surgery took place with no prior treatment in any patient. This clone came up many times. Authors' methods: A classifier of distant metastasis in papillary thyroid cancer was built from CDR3 differences (across clinicopathological groups). TCRdb reanalyzed the PCR reads with MiXCR. The V and J calls and clone size are TCRdb's, not the authors'. The repertoire holds about 20,000 clones, with about 14% as singletons. This receptor was identified in a female donor with papillary thyroid cancer or a benign thyroid nodule (not recorded which). Some clones in this sample may be carry-over from other donors' samples. The sequenced material came from tumor tissue.

In DNA, the CDR3 is TGTGCCAGCAGTTTAGAGGGGGGCAATCAGCCCCAGCATTTT. It yields the protein CASSLEGGNQPQHF. The genes are TRBV12-3 or TRBV12-4 and TRBJ1-5, with D possibly matching TRBD1 (6 bases). The CDR3 length is 14 residues. The germline V and J ends were trimmed by 1 base and 2 bases, with 6 bases remaining between them.